Listed here are 32 T cell receptor beta chains from one sample, sequenced in a study of cytomegalovirus exposure and HLA in healthy donors. PCR involved 60 Vbeta and 13 Jbeta primers. Assay: immunoSEQ multiplex PCR; the TCRdb copy retains only in-frame clones and omits some. The data contain some 170,000 clones, around four fifths of them singletons. Sequenced: PBMCs. The source of these receptors is a girl under 10 years old in good health and CMV-seropositive.

This clone occurred a few times. The chain employs TRBV6-1 and TRBJ2-7; 10 bases are shared with TRBD2. In germline, CDR1 is MNHNS, CDR2 SASEGT. J lost 5 bases, V lost 5 bases, and 6 bases had no gene match. This CDR3 spans 14 amino acids. The CDR3 DNA follows: TGTGCCAGCAGTCAATGGACTAGCGGCAACGAGCAGTACTTC. Its translation is CASSQWTSGNEQYF.

The V gene is TRBV5-1, the J gene TRBJ1-1; no clear D. Trimming removed 3 bases at V and 0 bases at J, with 21 bases between. The length of the CDR3 is 18 residues. The germline CDR1 and CDR2 sequences are SGHRS and YFSETQ. The CDR3 sequence is CASSSGGRYRGMNTEAFF. Here the CDR3 DNA reads TGCGCCAGCAGCTCTGGTGGGAGATATCGGGGTATGAACACTGAAGCTTTCTTT. The whole variable domain, remainder taken from reference TRBV5-1 and TRBJ1-1, is KAGVTQTPRYLIKTRGQQVTLSCSPISGHRSVSWYQQTPGQGLQFLFEYFSETQRNKGNFPGRFSGRQFSNSRSEMNVSTLELGDSALYLCASSSGGRYRGMNTEAFFGQGTRLTVV.

The chain carries TRBV7-3 and TRBJ2-1; the D gene is possibly TRBD2 (5 bases). This CDR3 is built from 13 residues. The V gene lost 2 bases and the J gene lost 5 bases, with 7 bases spanning the gap. Germline CDR1 SGHTA, CDR2 FQGTGA. The CDR3 DNA follows: TGTGCCAGCAGCTTATACGGGGACAATGAGCAGTTCTTC. Amino acids: CASSLYGDNEQFF.

V and J are TRBV4-1 and TRBJ1-4, with TRBD1 as a possible D gene (5 bases). The CDR3 sequence is 15 residues long. The germline CDR1 and CDR2 sequences are MGHRA and YSYEKL. V was trimmed by 0 bases and J by 8 bases, leaving 13 bases between them. The CDR3 DNA reads TGCGCCAGCAGCCAAGATTGGGGGGGAGAAGAAAAACTGTTTTTT. Translating it yields CASSQDWGGEEKLFF.

The genes are TRBV7-8 and TRBJ1-1, with a tentative D call TRBD1 (6 bases). CDR3 length: 14 amino acids. The germline V and J ends were trimmed by 0 bases and 4 bases, with 9 bases remaining between them. CDR1 and CDR2 (germline): SGHVS, FQNEAQ. This chain's CDR3 is CASSLATGVTEAFF. The DNA for the CDR3 is TGTGCCAGCAGCTTAGCGACAGGCGTCACTGAAGCTTTCTTT.

The rearrangement links TRBV6-5 to TRBJ2-3; 7 bases align to TRBD2. CDR3 length: 15 residues. Trimming removed 2 bases from V and 0 bases from J; junction bases left unmatched: 2. Germline CDR1 is MNHEY and CDR2 is SVGAGI. This CDR3 reads CASSYRAGSTDTQYF. The CDR3 bases are TGTGCCAGCAGTTACCGAGCGGGGAGCACAGATACGCAGTATTTT.

The rearrangement links TRBV30 to TRBJ2-1, with 9 bases matching TRBD2. The CDR3 contains 16 residues. Germline V gene lookup returns CDR1 GTSNPN and CDR2 SVGIG (reference sequence). With V trimmed by 4 bases and J by 0 bases, 7 bases remained unmatched. The CDR3: CAWTGTSRSSYNEQFF. CDR3 DNA sequence: TGTGCCTGGACGGGGACTAGCAGGAGCTCCTACAATGAGCAGTTCTTC. Full variable domain (remainder filled in from reference TRBV30 and TRBJ2-1): SQTIHQWPATLVQPVGSPLSLECTVEGTSNPNLYWYRQAAGRGLQLLFYSVGIGQISSEVPQNLSASRPQDRQFILSSKKLLLSDSGFYLCAWTGTSRSSYNEQFFGPGTRLTVL.

The genes are TRBV6-1 and TRBJ2-2; D gene unclear. This CDR3 comprises 11 residues. The V end was cut by 4 bases, the J end by 6 bases, with 3 bases between. Germline assignment: CDR1 MNHNS and CDR2 SASEGT. CDR3 protein: CASSGPGELFF. As DNA, the CDR3 is TGTGCCAGCAGTGGGCCCGGGGAGCTGTTTTTT.

V gene TRBV7-3 combines with J gene TRBJ2-1; 7 bases line up with TRBD2. CDR3 length equals 15 residues. Germline V gene sequence: CDR1 SGHTA, CDR2 FQGTGA. Trimming took 1 base from V and 0 from J; bases not matched to a gene: 0. CDR3 in DNA: TGTGCCAGCAGCTTAAGCGGGAGCTCCTACAATGAGCAGTTCTTC. Its translation is CASSLSGSSYNEQFF.

This chain links TRBV30 with TRBJ2-3, with 7 bases fitting TRBD1. Germline trimming cut 1 base from V and 4 bases from J; bases unmatched to any gene: 8. In germline, CDR1 is GTSNPN, CDR2 SVGIG (reference sequence). This CDR3 region has 15 residues. The CDR3 coding sequence is TGTGCCTGGAGTGAGGGCAGGGGGAGCGCAGATACGCAGTATTTT. Protein product: CAWSEGRGSADTQYF.

The V gene is TRBV27, the J gene TRBJ1-2; D may be TRBD1 (6 bases). The CDR3 totals 13 residues. V was pared by 8 bases and J by 4 bases, with 14 bases between. CDR1 is MNHEY, CDR2 SMNVEV, per germline (reference sequence). The CDR3 nucleotides read TGTGCCAGCTCGGATCGGGACACCTATGGCTACACCTTC. The encoded protein is CASSDRDTYGYTF.

This chain connects TRBV4-1 to TRBJ2-7, with 9 nucleotides matching TRBD2. From germline, CDR1 is MGHRA and CDR2 YSYEKL. This CDR3 has 15 residues. V lost 2 bases, J lost 0 bases, and 2 bases stayed unmatched. The CDR3 region has the DNA TGCGCCAGCAGCCAAATAGCGGGGGTCTCCTACGAGCAGTACTTC. Translation gives CASSQIAGVSYEQYF.

The chain has TRBV5-6 and TRBJ2-1; 14 positions match TRBD2. Looked up from germline, CDR1 is SGHDT and CDR2 is YYEEEE. The ends lost 10 bases at V and 9 bases at J; junction bases unmatched: 6. The CDR3 is made up of 13 amino acids. In nucleotides, the CDR3 is TGTGCCGGGACTAGCGGGAGTAAGGTTGAGCAGTTCTTC. Amino acid sequence: CAGTSGSKVEQFF.

The chain combines TRBV7-8 with TRBJ2-4; 7 bases align to TRBD2. Germline loops: CDR1 SGHVS, CDR2 FQNEAQ. Trimming took 5 bases from V and 5 from J; bases not matched to a gene: 15. The CDR3 runs to 17 residues. The CDR3 DNA sequence: TGTGCCAGCAGCCCGTCTAGACTAGCCCCCTCCCAAAACATTCAGTACTTC. As protein: CASSPSRLAPSQNIQYF.

The chain uses TRBV2 and TRBJ2-1; TRBD1 might be the D (5 bases). V lost 4 bases to trimming and J lost 1 base, with 11 bases between them. The CDR3 covers 15 residues. Per germline, CDR1 SNHLY and CDR2 FYNNEI. In DNA, the CDR3 is TGTGCCAGCAGTGTGGGGCGGTTGTCCTACAATGAGCAGTTCTTC. Protein product: CASSVGRLSYNEQFF.

The CDR3 coding sequence is TGTGCCAGCAGTGAAGAGGGGAGGCTTGCAAATGAGCAGTTCTTC. Translating gives CASSEEGRLANEQFF. The chain recombines TRBV2 with TRBJ2-1; tentative D call: TRBD2 (6 bases). CDR1 is SNHLY and CDR2 is FYNNEI in the germline V gene. The CDR3 length is 15 residues. V lost 1 base and J 7 bases, leaving 14 bases between the germline ends.

This rearrangement joins TRBV5-1 to TRBJ2-7, with 12 positions matching TRBD2. Germline V gene lookup returns CDR1 SGHRS and CDR2 YFSETQ. Trimming took 0 bases from V and 1 from J; bases not matched to a gene: 2. The CDR3 extends over 16 amino acids. DNA for the CDR3: TGCGCCAGCAGCTTGGTACTAGCGGGAGGTTCCTACGAGCAGTACTTC. Its translation: CASSLVLAGGSYEQYF.

The chain couples TRBV29-1 to TRBJ2-5; D call uncertain. This CDR3 comprises 13 residues. V was shortened by 5 bases and J by 5 bases, with 15 bases between the two germline ends. The germline gives CDR1 SQVTM, CDR2 ANQGSEA. The CDR3 loop reads CSVRDDSGETQYF. The CDR3 DNA is TGCAGCGTTCGTGACGACTCTGGGGAGACCCAGTACTTC.

This clone was counted a few times. The CDR3 sequence is CSVEGTSKGTQYF. For the CDR3, the DNA is TGCAGCGTTGAAGGGACTAGTAAGGGGACCCAGTACTTC. The rearrangement links TRBV29-1 to TRBJ2-5, with TRBD2 matching over 7 bases. Trimming cost V 1 base and J 7 bases; bases outside gene matches: 6. The length of the CDR3 is 13 residues. The germline V gene has CDR1 SQVTM and CDR2 ANQGSEA.

This clone has only one observation. The chain has TRBV30 and TRBJ1-2; D is uncertain. The germline V gene encodes CDR1 GTSNPN and CDR2 SVGIG (reference sequence). With 0 bases removed from V and 3 bases from J, the gap between germline ends came to 11 bases. The CDR3 has 14 residues. Here the CDR3 DNA reads TGTGCCTGGAGTGTACGCAGGCCTGACTATGGCTACACCTTC. Translating it yields CAWSVRRPDYGYTF.

This chain connects TRBV9 to TRBJ2-3; 12 positions agree with TRBD2. Germline V lookup: CDR1 SGDLS, CDR2 YYNGEE. With 7 bases clipped from V and 3 bases from J, the junction kept 3 bases outside the gene matches. This CDR3 comprises 14 residues. CDR3 nucleotide sequence: TGTGCCAGCGCAACTAGCGGGAGGACAGATACGCAGTATTTT. Translating gives CASATSGRTDTQYF.

The V and J genes are TRBV6-1 and TRBJ2-2; 7 nucleotides align to TRBD1. The CDR3 loop spans 15 amino acids. Germline CDR1 MNHNS, CDR2 SASEGT. Trimming removed 3 bases from V and 4 bases from J; junction bases left unmatched: 5. The CDR3 DNA follows: TGTGCCAGCAGTGACGGACAGGCGAGCACCGGGGAGCTGTTTTTT. As protein: CASSDGQASTGELFF.

The chain joins TRBV5-1 to TRBJ2-3, with a tentative D call TRBD1 (6 bases). Trimming removed 0 bases at V and 2 bases at J, with 16 bases between. CDR1 is SGHRS and CDR2 is YFSETQ in the germline V gene. This CDR3 contains 17 residues. Here the CDR3 reads CASSLVLRGSPTDTQYF. CDR3 sequence (DNA): TGCGCCAGCAGCTTGGTGCTAAGGGGGTCCCCCACAGATACGCAGTATTTT.

CDR3 DNA sequence: TGCAGCGTTGGGACTTTTTACGAGCAGTACTTC. Translation gives CSVGTFYEQYF. The chain is built from TRBV29-1 and TRBJ2-7, with TRBD2 as a possible D gene (5 bases). This CDR3 region has 11 residues. The germline CDR1 and CDR2 sequences are SQVTM and ANQGSEA. V lost 4 bases, J lost 4 bases, and 8 bases lay in between.

The chain has TRBV30 and TRBJ2-5; D possibly corresponds to TRBD2 (7 bases). The CDR3 contains 15 residues. Trimming cost V 0 bases and J 7 bases, with 18 bases left between them. CDR1 and CDR2 (germline): GTSNPN, SVGIG (reference sequence). CDR3 residues: CAWSVPSGLRGTQYF. Written as DNA, the CDR3 is TGTGCCTGGAGTGTACCTAGCGGTCTCAGGGGGACCCAGTACTTC.

The gene calls are TRBV20-1 and TRBJ1-1; 9 bases agree with TRBD1. This CDR3 spans 11 amino acids. V lost 6 bases to trimming and J lost 6 bases; unmatched junction nucleotides: 2. CDR1 DFQATT and CDR2 SNEGSKA come from the germline V gene (reference sequence). The CDR3 spells CSAQGAAEAFF. CDR3 nucleotide sequence: TGCAGTGCACAGGGGGCAGCTGAAGCTTTCTTT.

The V call is TRBV5-1, the J call TRBJ2-5; 7 bases align to TRBD1. The J call may be mistaken, given a closer DNA end match to TRBJ2-7. Germline CDR1 reads SGHRS; CDR2 reads YFSETQ. The CDR3 spans 13 residues. This CDR3 reads CASSLVTGNEQYF. The CDR3 DNA sequence: TGCGCCAGCAGCTTGGTGACAGGGAACGAGCAGTACTTC.

The gene calls are TRBV5-1 and TRBJ2-1, with D tentatively TRBD2 (5 bases). Trimming removed 0 bases from V and 5 bases from J, with 18 bases in between. There are 17 residues in the CDR3. Germline V CDR1 and CDR2: SGHRS, YFSETQ. CDR3 coding DNA: TGCGCCAGCAGCTTGGTGCCCGAGCGGCCTCGAAACAATGAGCAGTTCTTC. This encodes CASSLVPERPRNNEQFF.

The chain has TRBV30 and TRBJ2-5; D perhaps matches TRBD2 (5 bases). The germline V and J ends were trimmed by 3 bases and 5 bases, with 16 bases remaining between them. The CDR3 has 14 amino acids. Germline V CDR1 and CDR2: GTSNPN, SVGIG (reference sequence). The CDR3: CAWRVTGGGETQYF. The CDR3 bases are TGTGCCTGGAGGGTTACTGGCGGCGGGGAGACCCAGTACTTC.

This clone has more than one count but fewer than ten. This chain links TRBV5-1 with TRBJ2-7; 9 nucleotides align to TRBD2. CDR1 is SGHRS and CDR2 is YFSETQ in the germline V gene. This CDR3 has 15 amino acids. V was pared by 2 bases and J by 4 bases, with 7 bases of the junction left unmatched. CDR3 amino acids: CASSFYSGRGYEQYF. The DNA of the CDR3 is TGCGCCAGCAGCTTTTATAGCGGGAGAGGATACGAGCAGTACTTC.

CDR3 coding DNA: TGTGCCAGCAGCTTCGGACAGGGGAACTACGAGCAGTACTTC. Protein: CASSFGQGNYEQYF. The V gene is TRBV7-9, the J gene TRBJ2-7, with 9 bases identical to TRBD1. CDR1 and CDR2 (germline): SEHNR, FQNEAQ (reference sequence). The ends lost 3 bases at V and 3 bases at J; junction bases unmatched: 3. CDR3 length: 14 amino acids.

The V gene is TRBV4-1, the J gene TRBJ2-3; 8 bases line up with TRBD2. This CDR3 comprises 19 residues. With V trimmed by 2 bases and J by 3 bases, 16 bases remained unmatched. Germline lookup yields CDR1 MGHRA and CDR2 YSYEKL. The CDR3 region is CASSQSGSLRGVVTDTQYF. DNA for the CDR3: TGCGCCAGCAGCCAAAGCGGGAGCTTGAGAGGTGTCGTAACAGATACGCAGTATTTT.